The 27 T cell receptor beta chains given below trace back to one sample, sequenced in a study of T cell clonality in common variable immunodeficiency. These TCRs' antigens remain unknown. Broader study findings: Reportedly, TCR beta sequences from common variable immunodeficiency showed fewer deletions and N-nucleotide insertions.

Produced via immunoSEQ multiplex PCR; TCRdb's table is partial and in-frame only. Altogether about 42,000 clones were found in the sample, and no singletons occur. Specimen: peripheral blood mononuclear cells. All receptors come from a human donor with common variable immunodeficiency.

This clone appeared many times. The CDR3 goes on 3 residues after the read ends, and that part is filled in from the germline J gene. The chain carries TRBV6-7 and TRBJ2-3; 7 bases agree with TRBD2. TRBV6-7 is filed as an ORF, its function uncertain. Unmatched junction bases numbered 3, after V lost 0 bases and J lost 0 bases. The CDR3 has 16 residues. CDR3 region: CASSYSRGRSTDTQYF. The DNA read from the CDR3 is TGTGCCAGCAGTTACTCGCGCGGGAGAAGCACAGATACG.

This clone was recorded many times. Read sequence stops 3 residues before the CDR3 end, and the germline J gene provides the missing end. The chain links TRBV29-1 to TRBJ2-1; 8 positions match TRBD1. CDR3 length: 13 amino acids. Losses at the gene ends were 6 bases for V and 0 bases for J; bases not matched to a gene: 1. The germline V gene encodes CDR1 SQVTM and CDR2 ANQGSEA. The part of the CDR3 DNA that was read is TGCAGCGTAGACAGGGGCTCCTACAATGAG. This encodes CSVDRGSYNE. The full-length CDR3 reads as CSVDRGSYNEQFF.

This clone was observed at least ten times. The sequenced fragment ends 3 residues before the CDR3 boundary, so the rest is inferred from the germline J gene. The chain employs TRBV20-1 and TRBJ2-3, with D perhaps matching TRBD2 (5 bases). V shed 5 bases and J shed 0 bases, with 12 bases lying between them. Germline V gene sequence: CDR1 DFQATT, CDR2 SNEGSKA (reference sequence). The length of the CDR3 is 14 residues. The CDR3 loop reads CSAPGLASTDTQYF. The covered CDR3 bases are TGCAGTGCTCCAGGACTTGCTAGCACAGATACG.

Only a few counts were recorded for this clone. Read sequence stops 3 residues before the CDR3 end, and the germline J gene provides the missing end. This rearrangement joins TRBV5-1 to TRBJ2-2; 10 bases fit TRBD2. J gave up 1 base and V 0 bases, and 0 bases lay outside the gene matches. CDR1 and CDR2 from the germline V gene are SGHRS and YFSETQ. CDR3 length: 16 amino acids. The CDR3 is CASSLGTSGNTGELFF. CDR3 DNA (partial): TGCGCCAGCAGCTTGGGGACTAGCGGGAACACCGGGGAG.

This clone was seen at least ten times. The CDR3 end lies 3 residues beyond the end of the read and is filled in from the germline J gene. The rearrangement links TRBV4-1 to TRBJ2-5; TRBD2 aligns across 7 bases. Germline loops: CDR1 MGHRA, CDR2 YSYEKL. The CDR3 loop spans 17 amino acids. V was clipped by 0 bases and J by 4 bases; unmatched bases: 11. CDR3 in amino acids: CASSQDSRAGVAETQYF. The CDR3 bases that were read are TGCGCCAGCAGCCAAGATAGTAGGGCGGGAGTAGCAGAGACC.

The DNA read from the CDR3 is TGTGCCAGCAGCCGAGGGACAGGGGCGGCTCAGCCC. Its translation: CASSRGTGAAQP. The whole CDR3 protein reads CASSRGTGAAQPQHF. The V and J genes are TRBV7-2 and TRBJ1-5; 10 positions agree with TRBD1. The read finishes 3 residues shy of the CDR3 end, and the germline J gene is used to complete it. The CDR3 has 15 amino acids. CDR1 is SGHTA and CDR2 is FQGNSA in the germline V gene. V shed 5 bases and J 6 bases; nucleotides not matched to a gene: 7.

This clone was observed a handful of times. Sequencing ends 3 residues short of the CDR3 end; the germline J gene provides the rest. This chain connects TRBV18 to TRBJ2-2; 12 bases match TRBD2. The CDR3 has 19 residues. CDR1 is KGHSH, CDR2 LQKENI, per germline. Trimming removed 3 bases from V and 4 bases from J; junction bases left unmatched: 12. The covered CDR3 bases are TGTGCCAGCTCACCCCGACTAGCGGGAGAGAGAGATTCCACCGGGGAG. This codes for CASSPRLAGERDSTGE. The full CDR3 is CASSPRLAGERDSTGELFF.

This clone was seen more than once but under ten times. The read is 3 residues too short to cover the CDR3 end, so that end is filled in from the germline J gene. The V gene is TRBV7-9, the J gene TRBJ1-6; possibly TRBD1 for D (6 bases). Germline CDR1 reads SEHNR; CDR2 reads FQNEAQ (reference sequence). V gave up 5 bases and J gave up 9 bases, with 17 bases separating them. This CDR3 has 15 residues. CDR3 bases read: TGTGCCAGCAGCACCTCGACAGGCGGGGGTTCACCC. Translation gives CASSTSTGGGSP. The full CDR3 protein is CASSTSTGGGSPLHF.

This clone has only a few counts. Coverage ceases 3 residues before the CDR3 finishes, and the germline J gene fills in the end. The rearrangement links TRBV20-1 to TRBJ2-1, with D tentatively TRBD1 (6 bases). The CDR3 has 15 residues. CDR1 and CDR2 from the germline V gene are DFQATT and SNEGSKA (reference sequence). Trimming cost V 1 base and J 0 bases, with 10 bases left between them. The CDR3 sequence: CSARVRGSSYNEQFF. CDR3 DNA, as far as it was read: TGCAGTGCTAGAGTGAGGGGGAGCTCCTACAATGAG.

This clone has a handful of counts. The CDR3 goes on 3 residues after the read ends, and that part is filled in from the germline J gene. The chain uses TRBV19 and TRBJ1-2; TRBD1 might be the D (6 bases). V lost 8 bases and J lost 5, with 15 bases in between. This CDR3 has 13 amino acids. Germline CDR1 and CDR2: LNHDA and SQIVND (reference sequence). The CDR3 is CASAAEGVYGYTF. The part of the CDR3 DNA that was read is TGTGCCAGTGCCGCTGAGGGGGTGTATGGC.

This clone was seen many times. The sequenced CDR3 bases are TGCAGCGTTGTCAGGGGGGAGACC. Protein product: CSVVRGET. In full, the CDR3 is CSVVRGETQYF. This chain connects TRBV29-1 to TRBJ2-5; 7 bases are shared with TRBD1. The CDR3 goes on 3 residues after the read ends, and that part is filled in from the germline J gene. V was clipped by 4 bases and J by 5 bases; unmatched bases: 1. This CDR3 is 11 amino acids long. CDR1 and CDR2 from the germline V gene are SQVTM and ANQGSEA.

This clone was picked up a small number of times. The sequence runs out 3 residues before the end of the CDR3; the remainder is reconstructed from the germline J gene. The V and J genes are TRBV19 and TRBJ2-1; 8 bases are a match to TRBD2. The CDR3 covers 16 residues. The junction had 7 bases not matched to a gene; V was cut back by 5 bases and J by 1 base. Germline V gene data show CDR1 as LNHDA and CDR2 as SQIVND (reference sequence). The part of the CDR3 DNA that was read is TGTGCCAGTAGTCTGTCGGGAGGGGGATCCTACAATGAG. Translating it yields CASSLSGGGSYNE. The full-length CDR3 reads as CASSLSGGGSYNEQFF.

There are many counts of this clone. The DNA ends 3 residues before the CDR3 does, and the rest of the CDR3 is filled in from the germline J gene. The V call is TRBV20-1, the J call TRBJ2-3, with 8 bases that match TRBD2. This CDR3 region has 17 residues. CDR1 is DFQATT, CDR2 SNEGSKA, per germline (reference sequence). Trimming at V came to 5 bases and at J to 0 bases, leaving 13 bases not matched to a gene. CDR3 protein: CSARGWAGGPSTDTQYF. The covered CDR3 bases are TGCAGTGCTCGCGGTTGGGCGGGGGGCCCTAGCACAGATACG.

The sample holds many counts of this clone. Read sequence stops 3 residues before the CDR3 end, and the germline J gene provides the missing end. The V gene is TRBV5-1, the J gene TRBJ2-3; D may be TRBD1 or TRBD2 (7 bases each). CDR3 size: 19 residues. Germline V lookup: CDR1 SGHRS, CDR2 YFSETQ. Trimming left V 6 bases short and J 5 bases short, with 31 bases between. CDR3 amino acids: CASTRLEGAGAVKGDTQYF. The sequenced part of the CDR3 DNA is TGCGCCAGCACCAGGCTAGAGGGGGCGGGAGCCGTCAAGGGAGATACG. The entire variable domain, with the rest obtained from reference TRBV5-1 and TRBJ2-3, is as follows: KAGVTQTPRYLIKTRGQQVTLSCSPISGHRSVSWYQQTPGQGLQFLFEYFSETQRNKGNFPGRFSGRQFSNSRSEMNVSTLELGDSALYLCASTRLEGAGAVKGDTQYFGPGTRLTVL.

This clone was counted only a few times. With the read ending 3 residues before the CDR3 end, the germline J gene is used to fill in that end. This chain links TRBV11-2 with TRBJ2-7; D perhaps matches TRBD1 (5 bases). The germline V gene encodes CDR1 SGHAT and CDR2 FQNNGV. The CDR3 is 11 residues long. The germline V and J ends were trimmed by 8 bases and 2 bases, with 7 bases remaining between them. This chain's CDR3 is CASGRAYEQYF. Partial CDR3 DNA: TGTGCCAGCGGCAGGGCCTACGAG.

This clone was counted at least ten times. The missing CDR3 end, 3 residues past where the read stops, is filled in from the germline J gene. The chain uses TRBV13 and TRBJ2-1, with 9 nucleotides matching TRBD2. This CDR3 region has 20 residues. The germline gives CDR1 PRHDT, CDR2 FYEKMQ (reference sequence). V shed 5 bases and J 7 bases; nucleotides not matched to a gene: 24. The CDR3 here is CASSALWAGGPMGVTNEQFF. The part of the CDR3 DNA that was read is TGTGCCAGCAGCGCCCTCTGGGCGGGAGGGCCGATGGGTGTTACGAATGAG.

Remarks on this clone: From the germline J gene comes the end of the CDR3, since the read stops 3 residues before it. The gene calls are TRBV6-1 and TRBJ2-4; D is tentatively TRBD1 or TRBD2 (5 bases each). The CDR3 runs 13 residues. Germline V gene sequence: CDR1 MNHNS, CDR2 SASEGT. The sequenced part of the CDR3 DNA is TGTGCCAGCAGTGACGTTATAGAGAGGGGT. Its translation is CASSDVIERG. The CDR3 in its entirety is CASSDVIERGQYF.

This clone has a count of ten or more. From the germline J gene comes the end of the CDR3, since the read stops 3 residues before it. The chain couples TRBV5-1 to TRBJ2-1; possibly TRBD2 for D (5 bases). The CDR3 is 19 residues long. The V end lost 2 bases, the J end lost 3 bases, and 24 bases lay between the germline ends. Germline V gene sequence: CDR1 SGHRS, CDR2 YFSETQ. The sequenced CDR3 bases are TGCGCCAGCAGCTTCAAGGACTTCCATCGAGCAATACACTACAATGAG. It translates to CASSFKDFHRAIHYNE. The complete CDR3 protein is CASSFKDFHRAIHYNEQFF.

This clone was found a few times. The CDR3 end is not reached by the read, which stops 3 residues before it; the germline J gene fills it in. The rearrangement uses TRBV6-2 or TRBV6-3 and TRBJ2-1, with 9 positions matching TRBD2. The CDR3 is made up of 16 amino acids. Trimming at V came to 4 bases and at J to 6 bases, leaving 10 bases not matched to a gene. Germline V gene data show CDR1 as MNHEY and CDR2 as SVGEGT. CDR3: CASSFPLGGGANEQFF. Partial CDR3 DNA: TGTGCCAGCAGTTTCCCTCTTGGCGGGGGGGCCAATGAG.

Details on this clone: The read is 3 residues too short to cover the CDR3 end, so that end is filled in from the germline J gene. V and J are TRBV30 and TRBJ2-5; 10 bases agree with TRBD2. The CDR3 totals 17 residues. Germline-derived CDR1 and CDR2 are GTSNPN and SVGIG (reference sequence). With V trimmed by 4 bases and J by 5 bases, 16 bases remained unmatched. The CDR3 protein is CAWTPFGLAGVRETQYF. Partial CDR3 DNA: TGTGCCTGGACTCCCTTCGGGCTAGCGGGAGTTCGGGAGACC.

This clone was detected a few times. The read stops 3 residues short of the end of the CDR3; the missing end is completed from the germline J gene. V and J are TRBV19 and TRBJ1-2, with 8 nucleotides matching TRBD1. The CDR3 is 15 amino acids. Germline V gene data show CDR1 as LNHDA and CDR2 as SQIVND (reference sequence). The sequenced part of the CDR3 DNA is TGTGCCAGTAGTTTCACCCCTCAGGGGGCGGGAGGC. Translated, it gives CASSFTPQGAGG. The full-length CDR3 reads as CASSFTPQGAGGYTF.

This clone occurred a few times. The read terminates 3 residues ahead of where the CDR3 ends, so the germline J gene completes it. The chain combines TRBV30 with TRBJ1-2, with 7 bases that match TRBD1. This CDR3 has 15 residues. Losses at the gene ends were 4 bases for V and 7 bases for J; bases not matched to a gene: 15. The germline V gene encodes CDR1 GTSNPN and CDR2 SVGIG (reference sequence). The part of the CDR3 DNA that was read is TGTGCCTGGACCCCGGCAGGGGGGAGAAAGGGTGGC. This codes for CAWTPAGGRKGG. The whole CDR3 sequence is CAWTPAGGRKGGYTF.

This clone was counted many times. The DNA ends 3 residues before the CDR3 does, and the rest of the CDR3 is filled in from the germline J gene. This sequence joins TRBV10-1 and TRBJ2-1; 12 bases line up with TRBD2. Germline values: CDR1 WNHNN, CDR2 SYGVQD (reference sequence). This CDR3 region has 15 residues. V was clipped by 6 bases and J by 8 bases; unmatched bases: 8. CDR3 region: CASSPTSGRRDEQFF. The DNA read from the CDR3 is TGCGCCAGCAGCCCGACTAGCGGGAGAAGGGATGAG.

In this sample, this clone turned up many times. The read finishes 3 residues shy of the CDR3 end, and the germline J gene is used to complete it. The chain carries TRBV20-1 and TRBJ2-5, with TRBD1 matching 8 bases. The CDR3 has 18 amino acids. V dropped 1 base and J dropped 2; count of bases not matched to a gene: 15. Germline CDR1 reads DFQATT; CDR2 reads SNEGSKA (reference sequence). Here the CDR3 reads CSARGWGVDRGPQETQYF. The CDR3 DNA, read in part, is TGCAGTGCTAGAGGTTGGGGAGTAGACAGGGGACCTCAAGAGACC.

About this clone: The observed sequence ends 3 residues before the CDR3 terminus, with the missing tail filled in from the germline J gene. This chain uses TRBV6-2 or TRBV6-3 with TRBJ1-6; D remains ambiguous. The V end lost 7 bases, the J end lost 5 bases, and 12 bases lay between the germline ends. Germline V lookup: CDR1 MNHEY, CDR2 SVGEGT. The CDR3 length is 14 residues. The CDR3 sequence: CASTSGGNNSPLHF. CDR3 DNA (partial): TGTGCCAGCACCTCAGGTGGTAATAATTCACCC.

This clone has at least ten counts. The read halts 3 residues ahead of the CDR3 end, with the missing end drawn from the germline J gene. The rearrangement links TRBV6-1 to TRBJ2-7, with D perhaps TRBD2 (6 bases). V gave up 0 bases and J gave up 3 bases, with 12 bases separating them. Germline loops: CDR1 MNHNS, CDR2 SASEGT. The CDR3 covers 15 residues. The part of the CDR3 DNA that was read is TGTGCCAGCAGTGAAGCTGCTAGCGCACTCTACGAG. This translates into CASSEAASALYE. The whole CDR3 sequence is CASSEAASALYEQYF.

In this sample, this clone turned up a few times. The read ends 3 residues before the CDR3 terminus; that terminus is restored from the germline J gene. The chain combines TRBV2 with TRBJ2-5, with D possibly being TRBD2 (6 bases). The V end was cut by 8 bases, the J end by 6 bases, with 13 bases between. The CDR3 runs 12 residues. Germline CDR1 and CDR2: SNHLY and FYNNEI. CDR3 DNA, as far as it was read: TGTGCCAGCTCTAGCGAGGTCCAGACC. Residues: CASSSEVQT. The entire CDR3 sequence reads CASSSEVQTQYF.